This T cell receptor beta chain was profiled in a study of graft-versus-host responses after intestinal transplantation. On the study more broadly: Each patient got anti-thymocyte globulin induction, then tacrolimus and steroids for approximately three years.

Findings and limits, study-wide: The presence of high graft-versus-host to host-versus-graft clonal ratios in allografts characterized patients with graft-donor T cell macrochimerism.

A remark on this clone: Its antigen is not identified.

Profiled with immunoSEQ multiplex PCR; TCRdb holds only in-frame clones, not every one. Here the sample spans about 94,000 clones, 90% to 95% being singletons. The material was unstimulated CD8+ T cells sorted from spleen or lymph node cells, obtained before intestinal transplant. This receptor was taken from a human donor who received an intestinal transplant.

In DNA form, the CDR3 reads TGTGCCAGCAGTGAACTAAAATCATTCTCCTACAATGAGCAGTTCTTC. Residues: CASSELKSFSYNEQFF. The genes are TRBV6-1 and TRBJ2-1; the D is unclear. Trimming took 2 bases from V and 0 from J, leaving 11 bases between them. CDR3 length: 16 amino acids. Germline V gene lookup returns CDR1 MNHNS and CDR2 SASEGT.